The present T cell receptor beta chain was sequenced within a study of cytomegalovirus exposure and HLA in healthy donors. Looking at the study overall: The roughly 100 million unique TCR beta sequences, from about 179 million T cells, were found by an earlier analysis. Study-wide results and caveats: Later work showed greater clonal expansion in HLA-associated TCR beta chains than in equally common others. Researchers had no immune exposure information except CMV serostatus available.

This CDR3 has 15 amino acids. The V gene's germline CDR1 is LGHNA and CDR2 YSLEER. Trimming removed 3 bases at V and 1 base at J, with 12 bases between. A few counts support this clone. No antigen is known for it. PCR used 60 Vbeta primers and 13 Jbeta primers. The data were produced by immunoSEQ multiplex PCR, yet TCRdb's version contains in-frame clones alone and is incomplete. Altogether about 130,000 clones are present, less than 80% being singletons, with the ten largest covering 3% to 3.5%. The sequenced sample consisted of PBMCs. The chain uses TRBV4-3 and TRBJ1-1, with D tentatively TRBD1 (6 bases). This TCR was recovered from a woman aged 45-65 years in good health and CMV-seronegative. CDR3 nucleotides: TGCGCCAGCAGCCATGTTCGGGACACGAACACTGAAGCTTTCTTT. Its protein is CASSHVRDTNTEAFF.